The clone carrying this T cell receptor beta chain has only a few counts. This record belongs to a study of blood T cell repertoires in COVID-19. Study-level information: COVID-19 samples collected from the United States, Italy and Spain covered acute and convalescent phases. The cDNA or gDNA used as material had been derived from T cells, B-cell-depleted T cells, or PBMCs.

CDR3 size: 14 residues. Germline CDR1 is MNHEY and CDR2 is SVGAGI. The germline V and J ends were trimmed by 4 bases and 10 bases, with 19 bases remaining between them. The authors' processing: Reference gene primer amplification in the assay estimated nucleated cell counts. Only in-frame clones appear in the TCRdb table, and some are missing; sequencing was by immunoSEQ multiplex PCR. Clonal size and the V and J genes are those of that table, whereas D and trimming came from the DNA. The table records about 330,000 clones, 70% to 90% of them present only once. What was sequenced was peripheral blood. This TCR was sampled from a young man who had recovered from COVID-19. V gene TRBV6-5 combines with J gene TRBJ1-2; possible D gene TRBD1, 5 bases. CDR3 in amino acids: CASSSRGAGSVYTF. CDR3 nucleotide sequence: TGTGCCAGCAGTTCCCGCGGGGCAGGTTCGGTCTACACCTTC.